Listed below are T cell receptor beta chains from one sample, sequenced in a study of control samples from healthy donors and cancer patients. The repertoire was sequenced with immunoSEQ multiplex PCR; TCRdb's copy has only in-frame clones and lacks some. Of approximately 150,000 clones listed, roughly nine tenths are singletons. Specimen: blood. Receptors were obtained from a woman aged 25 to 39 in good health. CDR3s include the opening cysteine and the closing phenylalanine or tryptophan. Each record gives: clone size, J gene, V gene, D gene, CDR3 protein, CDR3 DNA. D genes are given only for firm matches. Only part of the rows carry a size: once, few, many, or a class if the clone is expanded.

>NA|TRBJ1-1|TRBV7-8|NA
CASSPPGNTEAFF
TGTGCCAGCAGCCCTCCGGGGAACACTGAAGCTTTCTTT
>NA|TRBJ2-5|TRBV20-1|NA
CSAKQQETQYF
TGCAGTGCTAAACAGCAAGAGACCCAGTACTTC
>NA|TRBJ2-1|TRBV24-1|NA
CATSDFRSREEQFF
TGTGCCACCAGTGATTTCCGGAGCCGAGAAGAGCAGTTCTTC
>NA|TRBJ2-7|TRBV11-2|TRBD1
CASRSDRGASSYEQYF
TGTGCCAGCAGAAGTGACAGGGGCGCTAGCTCCTACGAGCAGTACTTC
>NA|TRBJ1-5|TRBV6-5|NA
CASSYLAGGQPQHF
TGTGCCAGCAGTTACTTGGCTGGGGGACAGCCCCAGCATTTT
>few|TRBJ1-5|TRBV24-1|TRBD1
CATSDPGTEGNQPQHF
TGTGCCACCAGTGATCCCGGGACAGAGGGCAATCAGCCCCAGCATTTT
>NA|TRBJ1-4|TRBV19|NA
CASRTGTVNEKLFF
TGTGCCAGTAGAACCGGGACGGTGAATGAAAAACTGTTTTTT
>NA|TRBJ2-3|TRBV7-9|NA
CASSDRNTDTQYF
TGTGCCAGCAGCGACAGGAACACAGATACGCAGTATTTT
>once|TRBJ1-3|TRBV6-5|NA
CASSYSTGGNTIYF
TGTGCCAGCAGTTACTCAACAGGAGGAAACACCATATATTTT
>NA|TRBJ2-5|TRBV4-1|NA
CASSQDILGEQETQYF
TGCGCCAGCAGCCAAGATATTTTGGGAGAGCAAGAGACCCAGTACTTC
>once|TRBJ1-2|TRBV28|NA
CASSTYYSYGYTF
TGTGCCAGCAGCACGTACTATAGCTATGGCTACACCTTC
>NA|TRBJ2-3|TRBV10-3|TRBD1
CAISESPGQGADTQYF
TGTGCCATCAGTGAGTCGCCGGGACAGGGGGCAGATACGCAGTATTTT
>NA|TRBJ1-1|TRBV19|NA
CASSIKPEAFF
TGTGCCAGTAGTATAAAGCCTGAAGCTTTCTTT
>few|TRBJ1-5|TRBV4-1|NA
CASSQGPNQPQHF
TGCGCCAGCAGCCAAGGCCCCAATCAGCCCCAGCATTTT
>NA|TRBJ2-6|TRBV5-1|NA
CASLPDSGANVLTF
TGCGCCAGCCTCCCTGACTCTGGGGCCAACGTCCTGACTTTC
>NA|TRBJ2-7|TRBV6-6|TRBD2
CASSPRGLAGTPGTYEQYF
TGTGCCAGCAGTCCACGGGGACTAGCGGGAACTCCGGGGACCTACGAGCAGTACTTC
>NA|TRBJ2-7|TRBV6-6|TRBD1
CASSYSGTASYEQYF
TGTGCCAGCAGTTACTCCGGGACAGCGTCCTACGAGCAGTACTTC
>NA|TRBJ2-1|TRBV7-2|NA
CASSLAGQENNEQFF
TGTGCCAGCAGCTTAGCTGGACAAGAAAACAATGAGCAGTTCTTC
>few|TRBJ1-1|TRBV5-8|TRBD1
CASSLGAGGTEAFF
TGTGCCAGCAGCTTGGGGGCAGGGGGCACTGAAGCTTTCTTT
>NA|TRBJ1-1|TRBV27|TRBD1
CAGSFVRDRGTEAFF
TGTGCCGGCAGTTTCGTCCGGGACAGGGGAACTGAAGCTTTCTTT
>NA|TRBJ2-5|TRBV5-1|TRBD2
CASSLRTSGGETQYF
TGCGCCAGCAGCCTAAGGACTAGCGGCGGGGAGACCCAGTACTTC
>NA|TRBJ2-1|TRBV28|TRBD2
CASSSPASREWDEQFF
TGTGCCAGCAGTTCCCCCGCCTCGCGGGAGTGGGATGAGCAGTTCTTC
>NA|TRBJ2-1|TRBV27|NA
CASSLSDSSSYNEQFF
TGTGCCAGCAGTTTATCGGACAGTAGCTCCTACAATGAGCAGTTCTTC
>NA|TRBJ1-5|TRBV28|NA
CASSTVPTGYSNQPQHF
TGTGCCAGCAGTACCGTACCGACAGGATATAGCAATCAGCCCCAGCATTTT
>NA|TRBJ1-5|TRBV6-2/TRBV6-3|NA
CASSPFYGNQPQHF
TGTGCCAGCAGTCCGTTCTATGGCAATCAGCCCCAGCATTTT
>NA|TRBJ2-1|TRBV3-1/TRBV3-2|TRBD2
CASSQELLAGLSFF
TGTGCCAGCAGCCAAGAATTACTAGCGGGACTTTCATTCTTC
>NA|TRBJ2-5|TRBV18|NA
CASSPNMDPTQYF
TGTGCCAGCTCACCAAACATGGACCCGACCCAGTACTTC
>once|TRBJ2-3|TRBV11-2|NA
CASSLDLDTQYF
TGTGCCAGCAGCTTAGATCTGGATACGCAGTATTTT
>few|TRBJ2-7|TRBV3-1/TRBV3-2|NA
CASSQEDQRSYEQYF
TGTGCCAGCAGCCAAGAGGACCAGCGATCCTACGAGCAGTACTTC
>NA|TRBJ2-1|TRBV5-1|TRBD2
CASSSEREGQFF
TGCGCCAGCAGCTCCGAGCGGGAGGGCCAGTTCTTC
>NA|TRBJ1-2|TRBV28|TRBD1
CASSHQGADIYGYTF
TGTGCCAGCAGTCATCAGGGGGCTGACATTTATGGCTACACCTTC
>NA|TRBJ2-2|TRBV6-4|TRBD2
CARRDFTSGSNWGDTGELFF
TGTGCCAGAAGGGATTTCACTAGCGGGAGTAATTGGGGAGACACCGGGGAGCTGTTTTTT
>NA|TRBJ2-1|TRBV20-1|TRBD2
CSASIHVWTSGRSYNEQFF
TGCAGTGCTAGTATCCACGTTTGGACTAGCGGGAGGTCCTACAATGAGCAGTTCTTC
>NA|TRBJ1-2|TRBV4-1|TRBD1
CASSQGTGYGYTF
TGCGCCAGCAGCCAAGGGACAGGGTATGGCTACACCTTC
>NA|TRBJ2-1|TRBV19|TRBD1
CASTFDRVANEQFF
TGTGCCAGTACCTTCGACAGGGTTGCAAATGAGCAGTTCTTC
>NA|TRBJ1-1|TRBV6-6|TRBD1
CASTLPAGGNTEAFF
TGTGCCAGCACCTTACCGGCAGGGGGCAACACTGAAGCTTTCTTT
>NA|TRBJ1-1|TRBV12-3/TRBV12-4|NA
CASSSGGTEAFF
TGTGCCAGCAGTTCAGGAGGTACTGAAGCTTTCTTT
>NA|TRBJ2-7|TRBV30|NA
CAWKPGTEVYEQYF
TGTGCCTGGAAACCCGGGACGGAAGTTTACGAGCAGTACTTC
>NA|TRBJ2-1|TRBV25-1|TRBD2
CASSELAGGRNEQFF
TGTGCCAGCAGTGAACTAGCGGGAGGGAGAAATGAGCAGTTCTTC
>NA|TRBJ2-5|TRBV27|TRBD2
CASRILAGDQETQYF
TGTGCCAGCAGAATCCTAGCGGGAGATCAAGAGACCCAGTACTTC
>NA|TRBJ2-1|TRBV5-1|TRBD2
CASGTSGSSQQFF
TGCGCCAGCGGGACTAGCGGGTCTAGCCAGCAGTTCTTC
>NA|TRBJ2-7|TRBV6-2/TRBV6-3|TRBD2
CASTPSGMSYEQYF
TGTGCCAGCACCCCTAGCGGGATGAGCTACGAGCAGTACTTC
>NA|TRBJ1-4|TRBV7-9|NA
CASSLVWSRGEKLFF
TGTGCCAGCAGCTTAGTATGGTCCCGGGGTGAAAAACTGTTTTTT
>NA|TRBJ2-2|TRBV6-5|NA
CASSYSVRPNTGELFF
TGTGCCAGCAGTTACTCGGTACGGCCGAACACCGGGGAGCTGTTTTTT
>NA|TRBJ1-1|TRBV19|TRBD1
CASPRRDRGRLDAFF
TGTGCCAGCCCCAGACGGGACAGGGGGCGATTAGATGCTTTCTTT
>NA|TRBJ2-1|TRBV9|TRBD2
CASSVVAGGDEQFF
TGTGCCAGCAGCGTAGTGGCGGGAGGGGATGAGCAGTTCTTC
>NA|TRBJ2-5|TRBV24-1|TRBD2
CATSESTSGRAGVFETQYF
TGTGCCACCAGTGAATCTACTAGCGGGAGGGCCGGGGTTTTTGAGACCCAGTACTTC
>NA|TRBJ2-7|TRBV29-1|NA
CSARAHAVDEQYF
TGCAGCGCCAGAGCGCACGCGGTGGACGAGCAGTACTTC
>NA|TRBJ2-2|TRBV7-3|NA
CASSSGPTNTGELFF
TGTGCCAGCAGCTCGGGACCTACGAACACCGGGGAGCTGTTTTTT
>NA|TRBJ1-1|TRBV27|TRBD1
CASSPLRTGGKNTEAFF
TGTGCCAGCAGCCCCCTTCGGACAGGGGGAAAGAACACTGAAGCTTTCTTT
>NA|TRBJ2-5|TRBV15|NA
CATSSEPGLQETQYF
TGTGCCACCAGCAGTGAACCGGGACTCCAAGAGACCCAGTACTTC
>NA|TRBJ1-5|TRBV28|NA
CASSFGRRNQPQHF
TGTGCCAGCAGTTTCGGCAGACGCAATCAGCCCCAGCATTTT
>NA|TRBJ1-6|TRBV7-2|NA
CASSGGTQDDNSPLHF
TGTGCCAGCAGCGGGGGGACACAAGATGATAATTCACCCCTCCACTTT
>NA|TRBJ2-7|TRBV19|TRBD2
CASSIEAGGSYEQYF
TGTGCCAGTAGTATAGAAGCGGGAGGTTCCTACGAGCAGTACTTC
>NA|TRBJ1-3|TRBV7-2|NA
CASSRDGLMVDTIYF
TGTGCCAGCAGCCGGGACGGCCTGATGGTAGACACCATATATTTT
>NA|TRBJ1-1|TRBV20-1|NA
CSARAIEAFF
TGCAGTGCTAGGGCTATTGAAGCTTTCTTT
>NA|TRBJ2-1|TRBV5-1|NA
CASSLAGNNYNEQFF
TGCGCCAGCAGCTTGGCAGGAAACAACTACAATGAGCAGTTCTTC
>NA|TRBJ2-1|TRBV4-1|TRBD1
CASSQDEGTAYNEQFF
TGCGCCAGCAGCCAAGATGAAGGGACAGCTTACAATGAGCAGTTCTTC
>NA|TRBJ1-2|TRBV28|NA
CASTSLIDVSRKTNYGYTF
TGTGCCAGCACCTCCCTAATTGATGTCTCCAGGAAGACTAACTATGGCTACACCTTC